Shown below are 28 T cell receptor beta chains from a single sample sequenced in a study of blood T cell repertoires in COVID-19. The assay was immunoSEQ multiplex PCR, and TCRdb's table has in-frame clones only and misses some. The sample holds roughly 86,000 clones; 80% are singletons and the top ten take about 8.4%. The sequencing input was peripheral blood. These receptors were obtained from a man aged 50 or older who had recovered from COVID-19.

This clone was counted once. V is TRBV6-1 and J is TRBJ1-2; no firm D call. The CDR3 contains 15 residues. CDR1 and CDR2 (germline): MNHNS, SASEGT. The germline V and J ends were trimmed by 1 base and 1 base, with 10 bases remaining between them. CDR3 sequence: CASSEVFRDNYGYTF. CDR3 coding DNA: TGTGCCAGCAGTGAAGTTTTCCGGGATAACTATGGCTACACCTTC.

V and J are TRBV28 and TRBJ2-1, with 12 bases fitting TRBD2. The length of the CDR3 is 19 residues. CDR1 and CDR2 from the germline V gene are MDHEN and SYDVKM. Germline trimming cut 6 bases from V and 1 base from J; bases unmatched to any gene: 13. CDR3 region: CASSLTSGRPGGSYNEQFF. CDR3 nucleotides: TGTGCCAGCAGCCTGACTAGCGGGAGACCGGGTGGGTCCTACAATGAGCAGTTCTTC.

V usage is TRBV11-2 and J usage is TRBJ2-7, with 8 bases that match TRBD2. The trim removed 1 base at V and 6 bases at J, leaving 11 bases unmatched. This CDR3 contains 16 residues. The V gene's germline CDR1 is SGHAT and CDR2 FQNNGV. The CDR3 loop reads CASSLVEAGDRAEQYF. CDR3 in DNA: TGTGCCAGCAGCTTAGTGGAAGCGGGAGACCGGGCCGAGCAGTACTTC.

This clone was recorded many times. The chain employs TRBV28 and TRBJ2-2; 13 positions agree with TRBD2. CDR3 length: 17 amino acids. Looked up from germline, CDR1 is MDHEN and CDR2 is SYDVKM. CDR3 sequence: CAGSSRLAGGVTGELFF. The CDR3 DNA sequence: TGTGCTGGCTCGTCGCGACTAGCGGGAGGTGTCACCGGGGAGCTGTTTTTT. Full variable domain (remainder filled in from reference TRBV28 and TRBJ2-2): DVKVTQSSRYLVKRTGEKVFLECVQDMDHENMFWYRQDPGLGLRLIYFSYDVKMKEKGDIPEGYSVSREKKERFSLILESASTNQTSMYLCAGSSRLAGGVTGELFFGEGSRLTVL.

This clone was detected once. The rearrangement links TRBV7-6 to TRBJ2-5; D perhaps matches TRBD2 (6 bases). Germline V gene lookup returns CDR1 SGHVS and CDR2 FNYEAQ. Trimming pared 1 base from V and 7 bases from J, leaving 16 bases between. This CDR3 has 15 amino acids. The CDR3 region has the DNA TGTGCCAGCAGCTTAGGAGGGACTGCCAAAGGGACCCAGTACTTC. Its translation is CASSLGGTAKGTQYF.

J is TRBJ2-5 and V is TRBV28; tentatively, D is TRBD1 (6 bases). Germline V gives CDR1 MDHEN, CDR2 SYDVKM. The CDR3 totals 15 residues. The V end lost 5 bases, the J end lost 2 bases, and 15 bases lay between the germline ends. This chain's CDR3 is CASSKRGLIQETQYF. CDR3 sequence (DNA): TGTGCCAGCAGTAAGAGGGGGTTAATACAAGAGACCCAGTACTTC.

Comments on this clone: The same CDR3 can be traced to other DNA sequences in this sample. This chain uses TRBV6-1 with TRBJ1-5, with D maybe TRBD1 (5 bases). CDR3 length equals 13 residues. V lost 3 bases and J 4 bases, leaving 7 bases between the germline ends. Germline lookup yields CDR1 MNHNS and CDR2 SASEGT. CDR3 sequence: CASSDGGNQPQHF. The CDR3 DNA reads as TGTGCCAGCAGTGATGGGGGGAATCAGCCCCAGCATTTT.

V is TRBV2 and J is TRBJ2-7, with D perhaps matching TRBD1 (5 bases). The germline gives CDR1 SNHLY, CDR2 FYNNEI. There are 12 residues in the CDR3. The V and J ends lost 3 bases and 6 bases respectively, with 9 bases between them. Here the CDR3 reads CASSEQDTEQYF. CDR3 nucleotides: TGTGCCAGCAGTGAGCAGGACACCGAGCAGTACTTC.

This clone has more than one count but fewer than ten. The chain is built from TRBV2 and TRBJ1-3; 7 bases match TRBD1. Trimming took 8 bases from V and 0 from J; bases not matched to a gene: 10. CDR3 length: 16 amino acids. Germline CDR1 and CDR2: SNHLY and FYNNEI. The CDR3 coding sequence is TGTGCCAGCGGGGAGACAGGGATTATCTCTGGAAACACCATATATTTT. Its protein product is CASGETGIISGNTIYF.

Many counts were recorded for this clone. The V gene is TRBV5-6, the J gene TRBJ1-2, with 10 bases matching TRBD1. The CDR3 is made up of 14 amino acids. The V and J ends lost 4 bases and 8 bases, in that order; junction bases with no gene match: 8. In germline, CDR1 is SGHDT, CDR2 YYEEEE. CDR3: CASSGTGVIGGYTF. CDR3 sequence (DNA): TGTGCCAGCAGCGGGACAGGGGTTATAGGAGGCTACACCTTC.

The CDR3 reads CASRQGLGNQPQHF. CDR3 DNA: TGTGCCAGCAGACAGGGTTTGGGCAATCAGCCCCAGCATTTT. The chain uses TRBV6-6 and TRBJ1-5; possible D gene TRBD1, 6 bases. Germline values: CDR1 MNHNY, CDR2 SVGAGI (reference sequence). The CDR3 totals 14 residues. Trimming cost V 6 bases and J 2 bases, with 11 bases left between them.

This clone was recorded once. This chain uses TRBV14 with TRBJ1-1; perhaps TRBD1 as D (6 bases). The V end lost 1 base, the J end lost 3 bases, and 15 bases lay between the germline ends. Germline assignment: CDR1 SGHDN and CDR2 FVKESK. CDR3 length: 16 residues. CDR3 nucleotides: TGTGCCAGCAGCCAAGTAGGGGGGGGATCGTACACTGAAGCTTTCTTT. Protein sequence: CASSQVGGGSYTEAFF.

The chain uses TRBV19 and TRBJ1-2; 10 bases fit TRBD1. V dropped 7 bases and J dropped 2; count of bases not matched to a gene: 4. Germline V gene sequence: CDR1 LNHDA, CDR2 SQIVND (reference sequence). The CDR3 has 14 amino acids. The CDR3: CASTMTGGNYGYTF. As DNA, the CDR3 is TGTGCCAGTACCATGACAGGGGGCAACTATGGCTACACCTTC. The variable domain in full, with the rest retrieved from reference TRBV19 and TRBJ1-2, is DGGITQSPKYLFRKEGQNVTLSCEQNLNHDAMYWYRQDPGQGLRLIYYSQIVNDFQKGDIAEGYSVSREKKESFPLTVTSAQKNPTAFYLCASTMTGGNYGYTFGSGTRLTVV.

This clone was observed a handful of times. The chain is built from TRBV27 and TRBJ2-7; 12 positions agree with TRBD2. With V trimmed by 3 bases and J by 2 bases, 8 bases remained unmatched. In germline, CDR1 is MNHEY, CDR2 SMNVEV (reference sequence). The CDR3 runs 17 residues. The CDR3 DNA sequence: TGTGCCAGCAGTTTTGGGAGTACTAGCGGGAGGCCCTACGAGCAGTACTTC. The encoded protein is CASSFGSTSGRPYEQYF.

The chain couples TRBV29-1 to TRBJ2-5, with 8 bases aligning to TRBD1. Germline CDR1 reads SQVTM; CDR2 reads ANQGSEA. The CDR3 contains 14 residues. The ends lost 7 bases at V and 2 bases at J; junction bases unmatched: 9. Here the CDR3 DNA reads TGCAGCGCAACCGGGACAGGACCTCAAGAGACCCAGTACTTC. Translating it yields CSATGTGPQETQYF.

J is TRBJ1-6 and V is TRBV21-1; TRBD1 is the table's D call, not checked against the DNA. TRBV21-1 is termed a pseudogene. There are 13 residues in the CDR3. The CDR3 region is CASDPGQRSPLHF. The DNA of the CDR3 is TGTGCCAGCGACCCGGGACAGCGGTCACCCCTCCACTTT.

The genes are TRBV5-1 and TRBJ2-2; D is unclear. The germline V and J ends were trimmed by 0 bases and 1 base, with 4 bases remaining between them. The CDR3 extends over 14 amino acids. From germline, CDR1 is SGHRS and CDR2 YFSETQ. CDR3 sequence (DNA): TGCGCCAGCAGCTTGGCAGGGAACACCGGGGAGCTGTTTTTT. It yields the protein CASSLAGNTGELFF.

The J gene is TRBJ1-1, the V gene TRBV6-1; D remains unclear. The V end lost 3 bases, the J end lost 8 bases, and 13 bases lay between the germline ends. CDR3 length: 13 residues. From germline, CDR1 is MNHNS and CDR2 SASEGT. This CDR3 reads CASSDHSRAEAFF. In nucleotides, the CDR3 is TGTGCCAGCAGTGACCACAGTAGAGCCGAAGCTTTCTTT.

The sample holds a few counts of this clone. CDR3 DNA: TGCGCCAGCAGCTTGGATGGCAATGGCTACACCTTC. This encodes CASSLDGNGYTF. This rearrangement joins TRBV5-1 to TRBJ1-2; D is undetermined. V was shortened by 0 bases and J by 6 bases, with 6 bases between the two germline ends. From germline, CDR1 is SGHRS and CDR2 YFSETQ. The CDR3 covers 12 residues. Supplemented by reference TRBV5-1 and TRBJ1-2, the full variable domain reads KAGVTQTPRYLIKTRGQQVTLSCSPISGHRSVSWYQQTPGQGLQFLFEYFSETQRNKGNFPGRFSGRQFSNSRSEMNVSTLELGDSALYLCASSLDGNGYTFGSGTRLTVV.

The chain carries TRBV18 and TRBJ1-3; D unclear. The CDR3 covers 14 residues. V lost 2 bases and J lost 4, with 9 bases in between. Germline assignment: CDR1 KGHSH and CDR2 LQKENI. The CDR3 nucleotides read TGTGCCAGCTCACCAGTGAGCAGGGGAAACACCATATATTTT. Protein product: CASSPVSRGNTIYF.

The chain is built from TRBV24-1 and TRBJ2-1; no clear D. Germline CDR1 is KGHDR and CDR2 is SFDVKD. The length of the CDR3 is 15 residues. The germline V and J ends were trimmed by 2 bases and 9 bases, with 16 bases remaining between them. CDR3 residues: CATSDSAHPRSEQFF. CDR3 bases: TGTGCCACCAGTGATTCGGCACATCCGAGGAGTGAGCAGTTCTTC.

The chain recombines TRBV6-5 with TRBJ1-6; D ambiguous. The CDR3 runs 16 residues. Trimming left V 2 bases short and J 0 bases short, with 8 bases between. Germline loops: CDR1 MNHEY, CDR2 SVGAGI. The CDR3 region is CASSYGGSSYNSPLHF. CDR3 nucleotides: TGTGCCAGCAGTTACGGCGGGAGCTCCTATAATTCACCCCTCCACTTT.

The chain links TRBV6-5 to TRBJ2-3, with D possibly matching TRBD1 (6 bases). The germline V gene encodes CDR1 MNHEY and CDR2 SVGAGI. V dropped 10 bases and J dropped 2 bases, with 13 bases sitting between them. The CDR3 sequence is 13 residues long. CDR3 residues: CATHRVITDTQYF. The DNA for the CDR3 is TGTGCCACCCACAGGGTAATCACAGATACGCAGTATTTT.

The V gene is TRBV2, the J gene TRBJ1-5, with D hard to call. Germline CDR1 SNHLY, CDR2 FYNNEI. V lost 3 bases and J lost 4, with 10 bases in between. The CDR3 contains 14 residues. CDR3 DNA: TGTGCCAGCAGTGATAGCAGAGGGAATCAGCCCCAGCATTTT. Translation: CASSDSRGNQPQHF.

This chain links TRBV2 with TRBJ2-5; TRBD2 aligns across 14 bases. The germline gives CDR1 SNHLY, CDR2 FYNNEI. The V and J ends lost 7 bases and 4 bases, in that order; junction bases with no gene match: 5. The CDR3 covers 15 residues. CDR3 amino acids: CASKTSGGAVETQYF. CDR3 coding DNA: TGTGCCAGCAAGACTAGCGGGGGGGCCGTAGAGACCCAGTACTTC.

The rearrangement links TRBV6-5 to TRBJ2-5, with TRBD1 identical over 12 bases. The length of the CDR3 is 15 residues. V was clipped by 1 base and J by 6 bases; unmatched bases: 3. Germline-derived CDR1 and CDR2 are MNHEY and SVGAGI. The CDR3 coding sequence is TGTGCCAGCAGTTACTTAGGGGACAGGGGGCAGACCCAGTACTTC. Encoded protein: CASSYLGDRGQTQYF.

The chain is built from TRBV3-1 (or the pseudogene TRBV3-2) and TRBJ1-4; weak D call: TRBD1 (6 bases). V gave up 1 base and J gave up 8 bases, with 14 bases separating them. From germline, CDR1 is LGHDT and CDR2 YNNKEL (reference sequence). The CDR3 consists of 15 residues. CDR3 in DNA: TGTGCCAGCAGCCAAGGGGCCTTACAGGGCGAAAAACTGTTTTTT. Translated: CASSQGALQGEKLFF.

The chain is built from TRBV11-2 and TRBJ1-2; possibly TRBD1 for D (5 bases). Germline V gene data show CDR1 as SGHAT and CDR2 as FQNNGV. This CDR3 comprises 15 residues. V was trimmed by 3 bases and J by 3 bases, leaving 14 bases between them. For the CDR3, the DNA is TGTGCCAGCAGCTTTTCAGGGCGATTTGACTATGGCTACACCTTC. Amino acids: CASSFSGRFDYGYTF.